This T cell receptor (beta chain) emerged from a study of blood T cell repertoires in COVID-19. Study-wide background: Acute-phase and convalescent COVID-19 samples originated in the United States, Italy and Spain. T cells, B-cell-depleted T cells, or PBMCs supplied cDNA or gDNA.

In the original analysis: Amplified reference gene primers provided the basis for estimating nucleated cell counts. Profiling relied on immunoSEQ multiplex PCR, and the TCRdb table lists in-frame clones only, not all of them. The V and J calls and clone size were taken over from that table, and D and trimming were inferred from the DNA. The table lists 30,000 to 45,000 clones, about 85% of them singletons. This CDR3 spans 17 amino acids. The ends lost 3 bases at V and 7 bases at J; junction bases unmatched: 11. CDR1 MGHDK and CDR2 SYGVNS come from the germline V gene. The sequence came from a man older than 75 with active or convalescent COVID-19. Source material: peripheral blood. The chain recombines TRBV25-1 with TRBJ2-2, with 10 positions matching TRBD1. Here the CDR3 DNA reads TGTGCCAGCAGTGATACCGCCGGGACAGGGGATTACGGGGAGCTGTTTTTT. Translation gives CASSDTAGTGDYGELFF.